This T cell receptor beta chain was identified during a study of beta chain features in type 1 diabetes. This CDR3 comprises 16 residues. CDR1 is LGHNA and CDR2 is YSLEER in the germline V gene. Trimming pared 0 bases from V and 4 bases from J, leaving 10 bases between. Study-wide results and limits: Within each of all four CD4+ subsets, Type 1 diabetes patients had TCRB CDR3s that were moderately but significantly shorter. The study found that naive, central memory and Treg TCRB repertoires appeared more similar in patients than in healthy donors.

This clone was observed many times. The antigen is not known. What was sequenced were expressed TCRB transcripts, since all of the isolated RNA had been reverse transcribed. Regulatory, naive and central memory T cell samples averaged around 3.6 million reads. Measured with immunoSEQ multiplex PCR; TCRdb has only the in-frame clones, and not every one. The sample lists 630,000 or so clones, 11% to 15% occurring once. All of the sorted populations showed purity greater than 95%. The sample taken for sequencing was naive CD4+ T cells from blood. The V and J genes are TRBV4-3 and TRBJ2-6, with D possibly matching TRBD1 (5 bases). The sequence was collected from a man younger than 30 with type 1 diabetes. The CDR3 DNA sequence: TGCGCCAGCAGCCAAGATATAGGGGCAGGGGCCAACGTCCTGACTTTC. It specifies CASSQDIGAGANVLTF.